The sample holds a few counts of the clone carrying this T cell receptor (beta chain). What it binds is unknown. The sample is drawn from a study of shared clonotypes between healthy human individuals. Study summary: Donors were a couple of women and a few men aged 18 to 49. Study conclusions and caveats: Naive subsets, compared against memory subsets, generally had larger estimated richness values.

Generated by immunoSEQ multiplex PCR, the TCRdb table keeps only in-frame clones and is missing some. The data contain about 1 million clones, roughly 75% of them singletons. The V and J ends lost 5 bases and 4 bases respectively, with 14 bases between them. CDR1 and CDR2 from the germline V gene are SNHLY and FYNNEI. The CDR3 is 15 amino acids. This TCR was recovered from a man younger than 35 in good health. The chain is built from TRBV2 and TRBJ2-2; D perhaps matches TRBD2 (6 bases). The sequencing sample was made of memory CD4+ T cells sorted from blood. Subset of the sample: CD45RA-negative fraction. CDR3 in amino acids: CASSPGRRGTGELFF. The CDR3 nucleotides read TGTGCCAGCAGTCCGGGACGGCGGGGCACCGGGGAGCTGTTTTTT.